A selection of T cell receptor beta chains follows, all from one sample in a study of technical replicates of blood from a handful of donors. The protocol was immunoSEQ multiplex PCR, while the TCRdb copy is restricted to in-frame clones and leaves out a portion. The table shows 13,000 to 15,000 clones, with around four fifths occurring only once. Material: PBMCs. These receptors came from a human donor in good health. Each CDR3 is given with its conserved first and last residue. Each record gives: J gene, V gene, clone size, D gene, CDR3 DNA, CDR3 protein. The D gene is left open where the match is weak. Expanded clones are given a class, and other clones once, few, many or no size at all.

>TRBJ2-1|TRBV6-5|NA|NA
TGTGCCAGCAGGACACCATTCTTCAGGGACAATGAGCAGTTCTTC
CASRTPFFRDNEQFF
>TRBJ2-7|TRBV18|few|NA
TGTGCCAGCTCACCTAACCCGGTCTCCTACGAGCAGTACTTC
CASSPNPVSYEQYF
>TRBJ2-7|TRBV2|NA|NA
TGTGCCAGCAGTCAGCGTGGCGGGCCGGCCCTCTACGAGCAGTACTTC
CASSQRGGPALYEQYF
>TRBJ1-1|TRBV14|once|TRBD1
TGTGCCAGCAGCCAGAAGACAGGGCCCCTGCCGAACACTGAAGCTTTCTTT
CASSQKTGPLPNTEAFF
>TRBJ2-5|TRBV6-1|NA|NA
TGTGCCAGCACCCTAGGGTGGGGGGTCCAAGAGACCCAGTACTTC
CASTLGWGVQETQYF
>TRBJ2-3|TRBV4-2|NA|TRBD2
TGTGCCAGCAGCCAAGAAATAGCCGGTCTAGCGGGAGGGCCCGCAGATACGCAGTATTTT
CASSQEIAGLAGGPADTQYF
>TRBJ1-1|TRBV25-1|NA|TRBD1
TGTGCCAGCAGTGAATTGCAGGGGGCGAGAACTGAAGCTTTCTTT
CASSELQGARTEAFF
>TRBJ1-1|TRBV11-2|NA|NA
TGTGCCAGCAGCTTAGCAGCCGGGAAGAACACTGAAGCTTTCTTT
CASSLAAGKNTEAFF
>TRBJ1-2|TRBV6-5|NA|NA
TGTGCCAGCAGTTTGGTGGGGGGAGCTAACTATGGCTACACCTTC
CASSLVGGANYGYTF
>TRBJ1-5|TRBV5-8|NA|TRBD1
TGTGCCAGCAGCCCCTTCAGGGGGCAAGTTCAGCCCCAGCATTTT
CASSPFRGQVQPQHF
>TRBJ1-5|TRBV5-1|NA|TRBD1
TGCGCCAGCAGCCCGTCACAGGGGACCCACTCCGAGGATCAGCCCCAGCATTTT
CASSPSQGTHSEDQPQHF
>TRBJ1-2|TRBV30|few|NA
TGTGCCTGGAGTTCCTGGACAGAAGACTATGGCTACACCTTC
CAWSSWTEDYGYTF
>TRBJ2-7|TRBV19|once|NA
TGTGCCAGTAGTCTTAGATCGGGAGCCCTTGGCGAGCAGTACTTC
CASSLRSGALGEQYF
>TRBJ1-3|TRBV5-4|NA|NA
TGTGCCAGCAGCAGAAACGTGGACAACGGAAACACCATATATTTT
CASSRNVDNGNTIYF
>TRBJ2-7|TRBV6-1|NA|NA
TGTGCCAGCAGTGAATGGGGGGGTGACAGGACGTACGAGCAGTACTTC
CASSEWGGDRTYEQYF
>TRBJ2-5|TRBV29-1|NA|NA
TGCAGCATCGGAGGGCAGGGAGCGGAGACCCAGTACTTC
CSIGGQGAETQYF
>TRBJ2-6|TRBV6-1|NA|NA
TGTGCCAGCAGTGAACCTCCCGGGGGGGCCAACGTCCTGACTTTC
CASSEPPGGANVLTF
>TRBJ2-7|TRBV19|NA|TRBD2
TGTGCCAGTAGTATAATGGCGGGAGTTTACGAGCAGTACTTC
CASSIMAGVYEQYF
>TRBJ2-2|TRBV7-2|few|NA
TGTGCCAGCAGCTTAGAGGCGCAGGGAACCGGGGAGCTGTTTTTT
CASSLEAQGTGELFF
>TRBJ2-3|TRBV19|NA|NA
TGTGCCAGTAGTCTACGCCCAGGGGCCCCGGGCACAGATACGCAGTATTTT
CASSLRPGAPGTDTQYF
>TRBJ2-2|TRBV10-3|NA|TRBD2
TGTGCCATCAGTGAGTGGGGGACTAGCCAGGACACCGGGGAGCTGTTTTTT
CAISEWGTSQDTGELFF
>TRBJ2-3|TRBV11-3|once|TRBD2
TGTGCCAGCAGCCCACCTATAGCGGGGGGTACGCAGTATTTT
CASSPPIAGGTQYF
>TRBJ1-2|TRBV6-6|NA|NA
TGTGCCAGCAGTTCCTCAACCTCGACAGATGGCTACACCTTC
CASSSSTSTDGYTF
>TRBJ2-7|TRBV5-1|NA|NA
TGCGCCAGCAGCTTGGTGAGTAGCGCCCAAAAAAGCTCCTACGAGCAGTACTTC
CASSLVSSAQKSSYEQYF
>TRBJ1-2|TRBV25-1|NA|NA
TGTGCCAGCAGTGAATCAGGCAGCAACTATGGCTACACCTTC
CASSESGSNYGYTF
>TRBJ2-7|TRBV18|once|TRBD1
TGTGCCAGCTCACCACTTGGGACAGGGTCCTACGAGCAGTACTTC
CASSPLGTGSYEQYF
>TRBJ2-7|TRBV5-6|NA|NA
TGTGCCAGCAGCTTGGGGGCAGGGTACGAGCAGTACTTC
CASSLGAGYEQYF
>TRBJ2-5|TRBV10-2|NA|TRBD2
TGCGCCGCCTCGGGAGGATTCCAAGAGACCCAGTACTTC
CAASGGFQETQYF
>TRBJ2-7|TRBV5-4|NA|TRBD2
TGTGCCAGCAGCTTGGAGACTAGCGGGGGGCGGAGCCGGCGGCAGTACTTC
CASSLETSGGRSRRQYF
>TRBJ2-5|TRBV5-4|NA|TRBD2
TGTGCCAGCAGCTTGGGAACTAGCGGAGCGACCCAGTACTTC
CASSLGTSGATQYF